This T cell receptor beta chain originates from a study of T cells after yellow fever vaccination. Study-wide results and caveats: Clones that expanded after primary vaccination mostly reappeared after the booster (around 96% CD4, 88% CD8). Faster peaking, at day 5 versus 15, marked a secondary response that was weaker. Overlap between CD4 and CD8 compartments was detected for a small share of clonotypes.

Turning to this clonotype: What it recognizes is unknown.

Template switching by 5'RACE produced TCR cDNA, adding a universal primer site and UMIs. TCRdb re-analysed the 5' RACE reads in MiXCR, keeping a single row per CDR3 protein. The sample consists of approximately 90,000 distinct CDR3 sequences, less than 6% of them appearing once. CDR3 size: 15 residues. V was shortened by 4 bases and J by 1 base, with 15 bases between the two germline ends. Per germline, CDR1 SGHRS and CDR2 YFSETQ. The source is a man aged 18 to 29 who received the YFV17D yellow fever vaccine. The source material was CD8+ T cells sorted from PBMCs, sampled 10 days after the yellow fever booster vaccination. The chain links TRBV5-1 to TRBJ2-7; TRBD2 might be the D (5 bases). The CDR3 region is CASSPLSGGSYEQYF. The DNA for the CDR3 is TGCGCCAGCAGCCCCCTAAGCGGCGGGTCCTACGAGCAGTACTTC.